This is a list of T cell receptor beta chains from one sample in a study of cytomegalovirus exposure and HLA in healthy donors. This table comes from immunoSEQ multiplex PCR, and its TCRdb copy is limited to in-frame clones, with some not included. The data hold about 130,000 clones, with around 81% observed a single time. Sequencing used PBMCs. These receptors were obtained from a female donor in good health and CMV-seronegative. CDR3s include the opening cysteine and the closing phenylalanine or tryptophan. The order of the fields is V gene, clone size, J gene, D gene, CDR3 DNA, CDR3 protein. The D gene is left open where the match is weak. The size entry is marked missing in some rows and otherwise reads once, few, many or a size class.

>TRBV30|.|TRBJ1-6|.
TGTGCCTGGAGTGTAGGGGCAGGAGATAATTCACCCCTCCACTTT
CAWSVGAGDNSPLHF
>TRBV13|.|TRBJ1-1|.
TGTGCCAGCAGCTTTGAGGGGGAAAACACTGAAGCTTTCTTT
CASSFEGENTEAFF
>TRBV11-2|.|TRBJ2-7|.
TGTGCCAGCAGCCCGTCCGCGACAGGCTTCTCCTACGAGCAGTACTTC
CASSPSATGFSYEQYF
>TRBV14|.|TRBJ2-7|.
TGTGCCAGCAGCCAAGATCATTCCGGAAGGGGAGGGCAGTACTTC
CASSQDHSGRGGQYF
>TRBV7-2|.|TRBJ2-1|.
TGTGCCAGCAGGTTGGGACTCGACATCTACAATGAGCAGTTCTTC
CASRLGLDIYNEQFF
>TRBV19|once|TRBJ2-1|TRBD2
TGTGCCAGTAGTATAATACTAGCGGGTTTCAATGAGCAGTTCTTC
CASSIILAGFNEQFF
>TRBV19|few|TRBJ1-2|TRBD1
TGTGCCAGTAGTCCGTCCGAGACAGGGGCGAGAGGCTACACCTTC
CASSPSETGARGYTF
>TRBV9|once|TRBJ1-2|.
TGTGCCAGCAGCCCAGGGGCCGCCTATGGCTACACCTTC
CASSPGAAYGYTF
>TRBV4-2|once|TRBJ2-1|TRBD2
TGTGCCAGCAGCCAGCGGTCCGGGTGGGGCGGGAGGCCACCCGAGCAGTTCTTC
CASSQRSGWGGRPPEQFF
>TRBV5-4|.|TRBJ2-7|.
TGTGCCAGCAGCTTTCCCCCTGGGGGGGAGCAGTACTTC
CASSFPPGGEQYF
>TRBV11-2|.|TRBJ2-4|.
TGTGCCAGCAGTCAACTCGGGATAATCAAAAACATTCAGTACTTC
CASSQLGIIKNIQYF
>TRBV14|.|TRBJ2-1|TRBD2
TGTGCCAGCAGCCTGATAGCGGGGGGGTACAATGAGCAGTTCTTC
CASSLIAGGYNEQFF
>TRBV6-5|.|TRBJ2-7|TRBD1
TGTGCCAGCAGTGCGACAGGGACCTACGAGCAGTACTTC
CASSATGTYEQYF
>TRBV21-1|.|TRBJ2-6|.
TGTGCCAGCAGCTTACAATACCGGGACAGGGACCCCTCTGGGGCCAACGTCCTGACTTTC
CASSLQYRDRDPSGANVLTF
>TRBV2|.|TRBJ2-7|.
TGTGCCAGCAGTAAGCAGGGTATCTACGAGCAGTACTTC
CASSKQGIYEQYF
>TRBV5-1|.|TRBJ2-3|.
TGCGCCAGCAGCCCAATAACAGGCACAGATACGCAGTATTTT
CASSPITGTDTQYF
>TRBV7-8|.|TRBJ1-1|.
TGTGCCAGCAGCTTAGATCCCTACACTGAAGCTTTCTTT
CASSLDPYTEAFF
>TRBV5-4|.|TRBJ2-2|.
TGTGCCAGCAGCCACGGTGGAGCGAACACCGGGGAGCTGTTTTTT
CASSHGGANTGELFF
>TRBV10-3|.|TRBJ1-5|.
TGTGCCATCAGTGAGACAGGGCATCAGCCCCAGCATTTT
CAISETGHQPQHF
>TRBV15|.|TRBJ2-7|.
TGTGCCACCAGCAGAGTACGCGGAGAGCAGTACTTC
CATSRVRGEQYF
>TRBV18|.|TRBJ2-4|TRBD1
TGTGCCAGCTCACCAGTGGCACAGGGGATGAACATTCAGTACTTC
CASSPVAQGMNIQYF
>TRBV7-9|once|TRBJ2-7|.
TGTGCCAGCAGCTCCAGGGGGGTACCCCACGAGCAGTACTTC
CASSSRGVPHEQYF
>TRBV27|.|TRBJ2-1|TRBD1
TGTGCCAGCAGTTTATCAGGGACAGGGTCTCTCAATGAGCAGTTCTTC
CASSLSGTGSLNEQFF
>TRBV27|.|TRBJ1-5|TRBD1
TGTGCCAGCAGACGAGGGGGCCAGGGCCTGTATAGCAATCAGCCCCAGCATTTT
CASRRGGQGLYSNQPQHF
>TRBV4-1|.|TRBJ2-7|.
TGCGCCAGCAGCCTCCAAAAGGGGATTCCAGCCTACGAGCAGTACTTC
CASSLQKGIPAYEQYF
>TRBV7-9|.|TRBJ2-1|.
TGTGCCAGCAGCTTAACCCTGCCGGATGAGCAGTTCTTC
CASSLTLPDEQFF
>TRBV7-9|.|TRBJ1-2|TRBD1
TGTGCCAGCAGCCCGACAGGGTCCGATAACTATGGCTACACCTTC
CASSPTGSDNYGYTF
>TRBV2|.|TRBJ1-2|.
TGTGCCAGCAGGGATACAGGGAACTATGGCTACACCTTC
CASRDTGNYGYTF
>TRBV19|.|TRBJ1-2|TRBD1
TGTGCCAGTACCGGGACAGGGGAGGTTGGCTACACCTTC
CASTGTGEVGYTF
>TRBV2|.|TRBJ1-1|.
TGTGCCAGCAGTGACAACACCTACACTGAAGCTTTCTTT
CASSDNTYTEAFF
>TRBV21-1|.|TRBJ1-4|.
TGTGCCAGCACCCCAGGGGCAGGGGATAATGAAAAACTGTTTTTT
CASTPGAGDNEKLFF
>TRBV2|.|TRBJ2-5|.
TGTGCCAGCATTGGGGGGAAAGAGACCCAGTACTTC
CASIGGKETQYF
>TRBV7-2|.|TRBJ1-3|TRBD1
TGTGCCAGCAGCTGGACAGGGGGGTCCGGAAACACCATATATTTT
CASSWTGGSGNTIYF
>TRBV19|.|TRBJ2-1|.
TGTGCCAGTGAGAGCCGGGGAGGATACAATGAGCAGTTCTTC
CASESRGGYNEQFF
>TRBV29-1|.|TRBJ2-7|TRBD1
TGCAGCGTAGTGGGACAGTATGACTACGAGCAGTACTTC
CSVVGQYDYEQYF
>TRBV5-1|.|TRBJ2-1|TRBD2
TGCGCCAGCAGCCTCGGGCCTATAGCGGGAGTTTACAATGAGCAGTTCTTC
CASSLGPIAGVYNEQFF
>TRBV7-9|.|TRBJ2-2|.
TGTGCCAGCAGCTACCTCCGTACAGAGAACACCGGGGAGCTGTTTTTT
CASSYLRTENTGELFF
>TRBV6-5|.|TRBJ2-7|.
TGTGCCAGCAGATCCTATGGGCGCACCTACGAGCAGTACTTC
CASRSYGRTYEQYF
>TRBV7-8|.|TRBJ1-6|TRBD1
TGTGCCAGCAGCTACGGACAGGGAGGATATAATTCACCCCTCCACTTT
CASSYGQGGYNSPLHF
>TRBV6-5|.|TRBJ1-2|.
TGTGCCAGCAGAATAAACAGGGATGCCTATGGCTACACCTTC
CASRINRDAYGYTF
>TRBV6-1|.|TRBJ2-7|TRBD1
TGTGCCAGCAGTGATCGGACAGGGCACGAGCAGTACTTC
CASSDRTGHEQYF
>TRBV30|.|TRBJ2-2|.
TGTGCCCGACGAAGGACAGCCCGGACCGGGGAGCTGTTTTTT
CARRRTARTGELFF
>TRBV4-1|.|TRBJ1-2|.
TGCGCCAGCAGCCAAGGGTCCAGGGTTAACTATGGCTACACCTTC
CASSQGSRVNYGYTF
>TRBV19|.|TRBJ1-2|.
TGTGCCAGTAGCCTCACGGGGAGACCTTATGGCTACACCTTC
CASSLTGRPYGYTF
>TRBV7-8|.|TRBJ2-3|TRBD2
TGTGCCAGCAGCCAAATAAGACTAGCGGGAGGTATCAGCACAGATACGCAGTATTTT
CASSQIRLAGGISTDTQYF
>TRBV25-1|.|TRBJ1-1|.
TGTGCCAGCAGCTCATACCGCAGCGAGGCTTTCTTT
CASSSYRSEAFF